Below are 10 T cell receptor beta chains sequenced from a single sample in a study of T cells after yellow fever vaccination. TCRdb re-derived calls from the 5' RACE reads in MiXCR, one entry per CDR3 protein. The sample carries 100,000 to 150,000 distinct CDR3 sequences, nearly 15% recorded once. The sample in question was CD8+ T cells sorted from PBMCs, obtained 5 days after the yellow fever booster vaccination. The receptors derive from a man younger than 35 who received the YFV17D yellow fever vaccine.

The rearrangement joins TRBV6-5 to TRBJ2-2; TRBD2 matches 12 bases. Germline V CDR1 and CDR2: MNHEY, SVGAGI. Unmatched junction bases numbered 8, after V lost 5 bases and J lost 7 bases. The length of the CDR3 is 16 residues. The CDR3 is CASSPRWTSGVGELFF. The CDR3 coding sequence is TGTGCCAGCAGTCCCCGTTGGACTAGCGGGGTCGGGGAGCTGTTTTTT.

This clonotype came up a few times. The chain employs TRBV20-1 and TRBJ2-2; TRBD1 agrees at 7 bases. The germline V gene encodes CDR1 DFQATT and CDR2 SNEGSKA (reference sequence). The CDR3 spans 15 residues. The V and J ends lost 2 bases and 1 base, in that order; junction bases with no gene match: 4. The CDR3 sequence is CSARSRGQNTGELFF. CDR3 nucleotides: TGCAGTGCTAGATCGAGGGGGCAGAACACCGGGGAGCTGTTTTTT.

V is TRBV20-1 and J is TRBJ1-5; D gene ambiguous. CDR1 is DFQATT and CDR2 is SNEGSKA in the germline V gene (reference sequence). The V gene lost 0 bases and the J gene lost 1 base, with 4 bases spanning the gap. The CDR3 totals 13 residues. The CDR3 DNA follows: TGCAGTGCTAGAGATCAAAGCAATCAGCCCCAGCATTTT. Residues: CSARDQSNQPQHF.

The V gene is TRBV7-9, the J gene TRBJ2-3; the D is unclear. The CDR3 covers 14 residues. Trimming stripped 5 bases from V and 1 base from J, with 10 bases between. Per the germline V gene, CDR1 is SEHNR and CDR2 is FQNEAQ (reference sequence). Here the CDR3 DNA reads TGTGCCAGCAGCCCGGATGAGCGCACAGATACGCAGTATTTT. It yields the protein CASSPDERTDTQYF.

This clonotype was observed a handful of times. V and J are TRBV29-1 and TRBJ2-2; 11 bases line up with TRBD1. The CDR3 length is 16 residues. Germline-derived CDR1 and CDR2 are SQVTM and ANQGSEA. J gave up 4 bases and V 7 bases, and 11 bases lay outside the gene matches. The chain's CDR3 is CSAYGRGTGGTGELFF. CDR3 sequence (DNA): TGCAGCGCCTACGGTAGAGGGACAGGGGGCACCGGGGAGCTGTTTTTT.

V gene TRBV5-5 combines with J gene TRBJ2-7, with 9 positions matching TRBD2. V trimming: 0 bases; J trimming: 3 bases; junction bases outside the gene matches: 7. This CDR3 spans 16 amino acids. Germline V CDR1 and CDR2: SGHKS, YYEKEE (reference sequence). CDR3 residues: CASSLGPRGGGYEQYV. The CDR3 DNA reads TGTGCCAGCAGCTTGGGTCCGCGGGGGGGCGGCTACGAGCAGTACGTC.

The chain employs TRBV7-9 and TRBJ2-1, with D unresolved. CDR1 is SEHNR and CDR2 is FQNEAQ in the germline V gene (reference sequence). V was cut by 5 bases and J by 1 base, with 9 bases left in between. CDR3 length equals 14 residues. CDR3 bases: TGTGCCAGCAGCCCGACCGAGTCCTACAATGAGCAGTTCTTC. It yields the protein CASSPTESYNEQFF.

This clonotype has more than one count but fewer than ten. This chain joins TRBV12-3 or TRBV12-4 and TRBJ2-7; D unresolved. There are 13 residues in the CDR3. V was clipped by 4 bases and J by 7 bases, with 14 bases between them. The CDR3 DNA reads TGTGCCAGCAGTTACGGAGCCGTGAGAGAGCAGTACGTC. This sequence encodes CASSYGAVREQYV.

This chain links TRBV18 with TRBJ2-3; D may correspond to TRBD1 or TRBD2 (5 bases each). V was cut by 3 bases and J by 7 bases, with 14 bases left in between. Germline CDR1 reads KGHSH; CDR2 reads LQKENI. The CDR3 loop spans 14 amino acids. The chain's CDR3 is CASSPHTGTHTQYF. The DNA for the CDR3 is TGTGCCAGCTCACCTCATACTGGGACGCATACGCAGTATTTT.

This chain joins TRBV6-5 and TRBJ2-5, with 8 bases matching TRBD2. The ends lost 6 bases at V and 2 bases at J; junction bases unmatched: 8. CDR1 is MNHEY, CDR2 SVGAGI, per germline. The CDR3 is 15 residues long. The CDR3 DNA follows: TGTGCCAGCAGCCCCTCGGGGGGGGGACAAGAGACCCAGTACTTC. Amino acids: CASSPSGGGQETQYF.